The subject of this entry is one T cell receptor (beta chain). Trimming cost V 5 bases and J 1 base, with 12 bases left between them. The CDR3 loop spans 14 amino acids. Per germline, CDR1 LNHDA and CDR2 SQIVND (reference sequence). A library of TCRbeta sequences, prepared with unique molecular identifiers, was generated. TCRdb itself ran the PCR reads through MiXCR, one entry per CDR3 protein. In the table there are a few hundred thousand distinct CDR3 sequences, about 9.3% of which are singletons. The data originate from a study of T-cell reconstitution after alpha-beta-depleted transplantation in children.

The sample here was PBMCs from the stem cell graft donor, taken from the stem cell graft. The TCR originated in a human donor who donated a stem cell graft to a child with acute lymphoblastic leukemia. V usage is TRBV19 and J usage is TRBJ2-7, with TRBD2 as a possible D gene (5 bases). The CDR3 region is CASSGDYQSYEQYF. The CDR3 DNA reads TGTGCCAGTAGTGGCGACTACCAGTCCTACGAGCAGTACTTC.